This T cell receptor beta chain was sequenced in a study of blood T cell repertoires in COVID-19. Study as a whole: Both acute and convalescent COVID-19 samples were obtained from the United States, Italy and Spain. T cells, B-cell-depleted T cells, or PBMCs provided the cDNA or gDNA that served as material.

V lost 6 bases and J 0 bases, leaving 9 bases between the germline ends. This CDR3 is built from 13 residues. Germline loops: CDR1 LNHDA, CDR2 SQIVND (reference sequence). Original analysis: Amplification of reference gene primers was used by the study to estimate nucleated cell counts. The protocol was immunoSEQ multiplex PCR, while the TCRdb copy is restricted to in-frame clones and leaves out a portion. From that table come the V and J calls and clone size; the DNA was used to work out D and trimming. The table records approximately 140,000 clones, 80% to 90% of them present only once. The gene calls are TRBV19 and TRBJ2-7, with D possibly TRBD2 on 6 matching bases. Sequences were obtained from peripheral blood. This TCR came from a human donor in a cohort sampled during active COVID-19. In DNA, the CDR3 is TGTGCCAGTAGCAGGGACTCCTCCTACGAGCAGTACTTC. Its translation is CASSRDSSYEQYF.